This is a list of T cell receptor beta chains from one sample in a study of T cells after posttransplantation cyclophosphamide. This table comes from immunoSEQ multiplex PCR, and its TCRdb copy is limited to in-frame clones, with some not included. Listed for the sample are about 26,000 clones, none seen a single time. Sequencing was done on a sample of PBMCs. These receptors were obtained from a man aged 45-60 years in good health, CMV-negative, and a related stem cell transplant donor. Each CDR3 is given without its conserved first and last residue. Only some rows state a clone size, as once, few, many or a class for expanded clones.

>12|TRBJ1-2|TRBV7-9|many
ASSFRTGSYGYT
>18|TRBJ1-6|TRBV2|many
ASSPFDRTKLSSYNSPLH
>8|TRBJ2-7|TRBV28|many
ASQGHEQY
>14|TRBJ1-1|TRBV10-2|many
ASRNHRGRTDTEAF
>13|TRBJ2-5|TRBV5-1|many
ASLPLAGSEGTQY
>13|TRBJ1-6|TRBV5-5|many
ASSLGTGGVSPLH
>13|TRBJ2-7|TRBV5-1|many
ASSLAGTGGYEQY
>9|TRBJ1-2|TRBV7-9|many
ASSSIIGYT
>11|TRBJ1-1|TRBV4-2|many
ASSQGTGDEAF
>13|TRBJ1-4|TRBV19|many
ASSSLGGAGEKLF
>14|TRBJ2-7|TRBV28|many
ASSLPVRTPSYEQY
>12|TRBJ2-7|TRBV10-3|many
AITPGQGLDEQY
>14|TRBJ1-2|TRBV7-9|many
ASSLGLDRGNYGYT
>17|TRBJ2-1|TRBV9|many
ASSETGGETSGTHNEQF
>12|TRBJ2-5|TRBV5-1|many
ASGPRQGMETQY
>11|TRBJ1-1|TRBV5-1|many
ASSLDRATEAF
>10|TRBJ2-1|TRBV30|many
AFGRGWSEQF
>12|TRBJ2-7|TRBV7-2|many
ASSPLAGTWEQY
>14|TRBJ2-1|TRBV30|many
AWSPRTGTTYNEQF
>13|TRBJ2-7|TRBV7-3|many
ASSSTPGQGHEQY
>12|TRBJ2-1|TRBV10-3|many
AIRADATRNEQF
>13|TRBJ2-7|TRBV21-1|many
ASSKDRLAGAEQY
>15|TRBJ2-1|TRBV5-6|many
ASSRRGTGQLFNEQF
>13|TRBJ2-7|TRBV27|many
ASSLASGNVYEQY
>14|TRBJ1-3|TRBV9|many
ASSPTGTGIGNTIY
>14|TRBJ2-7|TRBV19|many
ASSTAGSRPPYEQY
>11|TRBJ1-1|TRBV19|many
ASNPQRGTEAF
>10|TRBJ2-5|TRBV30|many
AWTGNQETQY
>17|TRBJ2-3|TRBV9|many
ASSVGNVGLAGGTDTQY
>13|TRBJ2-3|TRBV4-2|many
ASRADRGASGTQY
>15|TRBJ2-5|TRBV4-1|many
ASSQLYSGSPGETQY
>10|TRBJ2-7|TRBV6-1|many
ASRPGLATLY
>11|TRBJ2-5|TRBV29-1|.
SALTGTGSEQY
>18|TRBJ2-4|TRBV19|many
ASSTRPGLAGRRAKNIQY
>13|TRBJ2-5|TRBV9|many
ASSPGTSVEETQY
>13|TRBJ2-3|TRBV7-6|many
ASSQSGGSTDTQY
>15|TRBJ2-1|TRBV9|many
ASSRPLAGAWGNEQF
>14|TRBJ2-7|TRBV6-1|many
ASSEGAGKARYEQY
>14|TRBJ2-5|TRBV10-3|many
AISEPSGGLQETQY
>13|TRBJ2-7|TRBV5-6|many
ASSDPQGASYEQY
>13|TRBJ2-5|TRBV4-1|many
ASSQGGSGIKTQY
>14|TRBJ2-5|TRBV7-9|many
ASSSRLAGLQETQY